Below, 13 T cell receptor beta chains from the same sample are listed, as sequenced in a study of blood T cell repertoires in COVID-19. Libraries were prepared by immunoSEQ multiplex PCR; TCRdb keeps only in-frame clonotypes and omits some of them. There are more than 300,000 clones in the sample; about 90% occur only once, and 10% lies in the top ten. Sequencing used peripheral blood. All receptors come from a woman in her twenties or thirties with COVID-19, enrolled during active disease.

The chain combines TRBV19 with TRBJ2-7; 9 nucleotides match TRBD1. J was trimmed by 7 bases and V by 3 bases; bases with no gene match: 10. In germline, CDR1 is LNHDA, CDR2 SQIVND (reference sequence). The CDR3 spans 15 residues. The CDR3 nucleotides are TGTGCCAGTAGTATTTGGGACAGGGACATGGCGGAGCAGTACTTC. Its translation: CASSIWDRDMAEQYF.

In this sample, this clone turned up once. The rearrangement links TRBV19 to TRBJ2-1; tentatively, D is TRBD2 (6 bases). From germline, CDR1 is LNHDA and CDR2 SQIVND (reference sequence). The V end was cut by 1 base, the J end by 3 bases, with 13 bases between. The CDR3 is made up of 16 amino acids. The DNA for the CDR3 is TGTGCCAGTAGTATAGTCGCCGGGGGAGTCTACAATGAGCAGTTCTTC. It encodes CASSIVAGGVYNEQFF.

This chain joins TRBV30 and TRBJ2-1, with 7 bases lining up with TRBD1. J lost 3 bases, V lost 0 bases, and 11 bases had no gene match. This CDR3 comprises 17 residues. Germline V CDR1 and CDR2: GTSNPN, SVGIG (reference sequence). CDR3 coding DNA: TGTGCCTGGAGTGTTCCTCGACAGGGAATAAGCTACAATGAGCAGTTCTTC. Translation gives CAWSVPRQGISYNEQFF. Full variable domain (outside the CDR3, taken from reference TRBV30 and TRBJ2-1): SQTIHQWPATLVQPVGSPLSLECTVEGTSNPNLYWYRQAAGRGLQLLFYSVGIGQISSEVPQNLSASRPQDRQFILSSKKLLLSDSGFYLCAWSVPRQGISYNEQFFGPGTRLTVL.

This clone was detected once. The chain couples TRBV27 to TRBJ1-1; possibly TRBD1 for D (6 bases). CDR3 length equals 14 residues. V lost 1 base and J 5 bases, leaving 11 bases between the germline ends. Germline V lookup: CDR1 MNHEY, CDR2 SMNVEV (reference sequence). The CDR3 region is CASSLLGAGTEAFF. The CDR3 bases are TGTGCCAGCAGTTTATTGGGGGCCGGGACTGAAGCTTTCTTT.

This CDR3 is CASSLEGIENNEQFF. CDR3 nucleotide sequence: TGTGCCAGCAGCTTAGAGGGGATAGAGAACAATGAGCAGTTCTTC. The rearrangement joins TRBV7-8 to TRBJ2-1, with D perhaps matching TRBD1 (5 bases). CDR1 SGHVS and CDR2 FQNEAQ come from the germline V gene. The V end lost 1 base, the J end lost 5 bases, and 12 bases lay between the germline ends. The CDR3 runs 15 residues.

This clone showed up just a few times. The CDR3 loop is CASSPGTGSTSGNTIYF. The CDR3 region has the DNA TGCGCCAGCAGCCCAGGGACAGGTTCAACTTCTGGAAACACCATATATTTT. The chain joins TRBV5-1 to TRBJ1-3; 8 positions match TRBD1. The CDR3 consists of 17 residues. Germline trimming cut 4 bases from V and 1 base from J; bases unmatched to any gene: 10. Germline V gene lookup returns CDR1 SGHRS and CDR2 YFSETQ.

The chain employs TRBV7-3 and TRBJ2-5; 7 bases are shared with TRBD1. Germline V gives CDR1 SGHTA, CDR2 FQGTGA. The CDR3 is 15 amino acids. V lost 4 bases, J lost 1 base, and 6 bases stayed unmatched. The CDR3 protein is CASSSRTGRQETQYF. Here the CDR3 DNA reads TGTGCCAGCAGCTCGAGGACAGGACGCCAAGAGACCCAGTACTTC.

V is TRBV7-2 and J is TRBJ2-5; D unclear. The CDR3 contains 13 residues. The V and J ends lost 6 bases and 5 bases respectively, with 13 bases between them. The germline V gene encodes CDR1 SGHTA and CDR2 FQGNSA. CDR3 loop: CASRPLGVETQYF. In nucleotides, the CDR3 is TGTGCCAGCAGACCCCTAGGTGTGGAGACCCAGTACTTC.

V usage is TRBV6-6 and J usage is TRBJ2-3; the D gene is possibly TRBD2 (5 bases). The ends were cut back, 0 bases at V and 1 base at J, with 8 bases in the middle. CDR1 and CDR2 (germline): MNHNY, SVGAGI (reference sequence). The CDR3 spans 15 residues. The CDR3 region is CASSYSWGGTDTQYF. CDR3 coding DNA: TGTGCCAGCAGTTACTCGTGGGGAGGCACAGATACGCAGTATTTT.

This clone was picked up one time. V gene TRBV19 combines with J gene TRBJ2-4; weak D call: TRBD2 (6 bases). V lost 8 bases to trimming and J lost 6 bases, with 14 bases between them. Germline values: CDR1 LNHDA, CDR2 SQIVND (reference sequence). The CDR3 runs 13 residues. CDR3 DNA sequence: TGTGCCAGTTCCCCGGGAGTTCGAAACATTCAGTACTTC. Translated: CASSPGVRNIQYF.

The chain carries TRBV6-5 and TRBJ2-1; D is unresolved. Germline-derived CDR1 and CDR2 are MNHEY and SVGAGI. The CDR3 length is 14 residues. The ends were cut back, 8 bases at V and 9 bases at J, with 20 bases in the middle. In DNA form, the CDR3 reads TGTGCCAGCGTCCCCCAGGTAGTAGTGGGTGAGCAGTTCTTC. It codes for CASVPQVVVGEQFF.

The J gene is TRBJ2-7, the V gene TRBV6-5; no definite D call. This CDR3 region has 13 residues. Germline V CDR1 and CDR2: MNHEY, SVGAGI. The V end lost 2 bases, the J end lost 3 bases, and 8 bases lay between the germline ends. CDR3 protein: CASSYAPYYEQYF. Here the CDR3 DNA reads TGTGCCAGCAGTTACGCCCCCTACTACGAGCAGTACTTC.

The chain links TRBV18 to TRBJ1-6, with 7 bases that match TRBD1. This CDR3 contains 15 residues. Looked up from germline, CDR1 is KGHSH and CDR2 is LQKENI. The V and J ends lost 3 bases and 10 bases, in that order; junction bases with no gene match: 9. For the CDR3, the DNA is TGTGCCAGCTCACCGATACAGGGGAAGGGGTCACCCCTCCACTTT. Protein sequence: CASSPIQGKGSPLHF. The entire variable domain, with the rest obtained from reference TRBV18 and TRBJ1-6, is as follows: NAGVMQNPRHLVRRRGQEARLRCSPMKGHSHVYWYRQLPEEGLKFMVYLQKENIIDESGMPKERFSAEFPKEGPSILRIQQVVRGDSAAYFCASSPIQGKGSPLHFGNGTRLTVT.